This TCR beta chain derives from a study of blood T cell repertoires in COVID-19. Repertoires were generated with immunoSEQ multiplex PCR, while TCRdb's copy carries only in-frame clones and drops some. The table has fewer than 450,000 clones, 70% to 90% seen once. There are 16 residues in the CDR3. V lost 5 bases and J 2 bases, leaving 18 bases between the germline ends. The germline CDR1 and CDR2 sequences are SGHVS and FQNEAQ. V gene TRBV7-8 combines with J gene TRBJ1-1; no reliable D call. This receptor was taken from a woman between 18 and 29 years old who had recovered from COVID-19. Sequenced input: PBMCs or T cells enriched from blood (not recorded which). DNA for the CDR3: TGTGCCAGCAGCCCAGCCCCCCCCGGGTCCAACACTGAAGCTTTCTTT. The encoded protein is CASSPAPPGSNTEAFF.